This T cell receptor beta chain was sequenced during a study of technical replicates of blood from a few donors. Germline V gene data show CDR1 as MNHNY and CDR2 as SVGAGI (reference sequence). The ends were cut back, 6 bases at V and 7 bases at J, with 18 bases in the middle. The CDR3 covers 14 residues. TCRdb keeps only in-frame clones here, not all; method: immunoSEQ multiplex PCR. This table holds tens of thousands of clones, approximately 94% found once. The V and J genes are TRBV6-6 and TRBJ1-2; the D is unclear. The sample was T cells isolated from PBMCs. The source is a human donor in good health. This CDR3 reads CASSRLSGRGGYTF. DNA of the CDR3: TGTGCCAGCAGCCGGTTATCCGGGCGGGGTGGCTACACCTTC.